What follows are 2 T cell receptor beta chains derived from one specimen sequenced in a study of blood T cell repertoires in COVID-19. Sequencing used immunoSEQ multiplex PCR; TCRdb keeps in-frame clones, though not all of them. The sample has 65,000 or so clones, about 92% seen once. Input material: peripheral blood. Receptor source: a man in his 60s with acute or convalescent COVID-19.

The CDR3 DNA reads TGTGCCAGCAGTTTTGGAGGGAGAGATACGCAGTATTTT. Its protein is CASSFGGRDTQYF. The genes are TRBV27 and TRBJ2-3; D perhaps matches TRBD2 (6 bases). Trimming removed 3 bases at V and 5 bases at J, with 9 bases between. CDR1 is MNHEY, CDR2 SMNVEV, per germline (reference sequence). The CDR3 totals 13 residues.

This sequence joins TRBV7-9 and TRBJ1-2, with D maybe TRBD1 (6 bases). Trimming left V 5 bases short and J 0 bases short, with 10 bases between. Germline V gene lookup returns CDR1 SEHNR and CDR2 FQNEAQ (reference sequence). CDR3 length equals 14 residues. The CDR3 region is CASSLGTTNYGYTF. DNA of the CDR3: TGTGCCAGCAGCCTGGGGACAACTAACTATGGCTACACCTTC.